This TCR beta chain stems from a study of regulatory T cells in long-lasting Graves disease (dated by TCRdb to about 2021). With regard to the full study: To count as having persistent Graves' disease, a patient had to have received antithyroid drug treatment for over 5 years with TSH receptor autoantibodies remaining persistently positive. A total of roughly 33 samples underwent TCR sequencing: some 13 from persistent and about 20 from newly diagnosed Graves' disease patients. The study took place in China and was registered as a clinical trial. Peripheral blood TCR sequencing and RNA sequencing compared persistent Graves' disease patients with newly diagnosed Graves' disease patients. On average, persistent Graves' disease patients in the clinical cohort had been on antithyroid drugs for about 9.7 years.

Reading the label with the study, this specimen's time point is: persistent/refractory GD, antithyroid drugs over 5 years with positive TRAb. RNA was extracted from PBMCs in TRIzol for both TCR sequencing and RNA sequencing. The diagnosis of Graves' disease was made according to American Thyroid Association guidelines. Patients were recruited from an endocrinology department in Xi'an, China. From each patient, roughly 9 milliliters of peripheral blood was collected into an EDTA anticoagulant tube. Ficoll Paque Plus density gradient separation was used to isolate PBMCs, and no additional T cell sorting was done. An Agilent 2100 Bioanalyzer and agarose gel were used to check RNA quality, while a NanoDrop 2000 measured RNA concentration. This clonotype was counted many times. No cognate antigen has been identified for it. The input lacks base qualities; no much larger clone sits a single base away. The full study reports these points: Compared with newly diagnosed patients, persistent Graves' disease patients had lower TCR Shannon entropy and fewer highly expanded clones, which suggests clonal expansion. Persistent patients shared more public clonotypes among themselves (approximately 2,500) than newly diagnosed patients did (approximately 870). As a limitation, the authors acknowledged that the small sample size may reduce accuracy. Sequencing and analysis were restricted to the TCR beta chain. The study examined only peripheral blood because the primary lesion, thyroid tissue, could not be accessed.

Libraries were constructed by multiplex PCR. Sequencing instrument: Illumina HiSeq 4000. To build TCR beta libraries, CDR3 regions were amplified by Arm-PCR using iRepertoire HTBI primers. PCR products were gel purified before sequencing. In the original analysis: Gene usage analysis of CDR3 amino acid clonotypes relied on the roughly 60 TRBV and 14 TRBJ segments identified across samples. COPE and FqMerger were used to merge filtered high-quality paired reads into contigs. BLAST was used to align contigs to IMGT TRBV, TRBD and TRBJ reference genes, and CDR3 was defined according to IMGT. Highly expanded clones were defined as clonotypes with a frequency above 0.1%. Repertoire diversity was measured by Shannon entropy, and V-J evenness by the Gini coefficient. A clonotype found in more than one individual was treated as public. In TCRdb, the public reads were trimmed at Q25 with fastp and aligned with MiXCR, with productive beta chains retained. Each entry is one CDR3 protein sequence, shown with its most common DNA and genes. V and J calls and clone size were set by TCRdb, not the authors. Within this sample are approximately 470,000 distinct CDR3 sequences, with 20% to 25% of them counted one time only. Under 9% of the sample lies in the top ten.

This TCR came from a female donor with Graves disease. The sequencing used peripheral blood mononuclear cells (PBMCs), collected when the disease was refractory, from a patient treated with antithyroid drugs.

At the DNA level, the sequence is TGTGCCAGCAGTTACTCGGGACTACAAGAGACCCAGTACTTC. It translates as CASSYSGLQETQYF. The V and J genes are TRBV6-5 and TRBJ2-5; the central 7 bases match TRBD2. Via the germline V gene, CDR1 is MNHEY and CDR2 SVGAGI. Including cysteine and phenylalanine, the CDR3 has 14 amino acids. Just CDR3 DNA is preserved here, 42 bases in frame from base 1. V and J are trimmed by 0 bases and 2 bases, and the gene matches miss 0 bases of the junction.